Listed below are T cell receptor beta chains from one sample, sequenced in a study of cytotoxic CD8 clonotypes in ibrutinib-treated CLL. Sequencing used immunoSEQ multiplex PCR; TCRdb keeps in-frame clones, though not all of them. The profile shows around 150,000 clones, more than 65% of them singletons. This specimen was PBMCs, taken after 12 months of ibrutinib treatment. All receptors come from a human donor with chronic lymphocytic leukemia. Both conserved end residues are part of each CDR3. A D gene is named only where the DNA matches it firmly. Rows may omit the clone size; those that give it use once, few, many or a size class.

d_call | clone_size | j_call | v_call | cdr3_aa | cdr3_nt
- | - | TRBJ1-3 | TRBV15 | CATSRDWGTDSGNTIYF | TGTGCCACCAGCAGAGATTGGGGGACTGACTCTGGAAACACCATATATTTT
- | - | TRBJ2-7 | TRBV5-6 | CASSLSTGRTFYEQYF | TGTGCCAGCAGCTTGAGCACAGGCCGCACATTCTACGAGCAGTACTTC
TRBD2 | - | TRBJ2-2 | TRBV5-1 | CASSLRAGETQGGELFF | TGCGCCAGCAGCTTGCGAGCGGGGGAGACACAAGGCGGGGAGCTGTTTTTT
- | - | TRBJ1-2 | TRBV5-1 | CASSSKQGSYGYTF | TGCGCCAGCAGCTCAAAACAGGGATCCTATGGCTACACCTTC
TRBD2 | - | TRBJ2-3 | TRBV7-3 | CASSSTGGTQYF | TGTGCCAGCAGCTCCACCGGGGGGACGCAGTATTTT
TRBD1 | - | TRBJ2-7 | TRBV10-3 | CAISGTGTAAYEQYF | TGTGCCATCAGTGGGACCGGGACAGCCGCCTACGAGCAGTACTTC
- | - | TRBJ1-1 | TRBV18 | CASSPGALQGSEAFF | TGTGCCAGCTCACCAGGTGCTCTTCAGGGCTCTGAAGCTTTCTTT
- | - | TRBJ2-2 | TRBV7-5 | CVRSPSPPGHRPRPGELFF | TGTGTCAGAAGCCCTTCACCACCGGGACACCGCCCCAGACCAGGGGAGCTGTTTTTT
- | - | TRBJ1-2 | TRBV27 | CASRAGQNPNYGYTF | TGTGCCAGCAGAGCGGGGCAGAACCCTAACTATGGCTACACCTTC
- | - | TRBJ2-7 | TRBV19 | CAPPQRTPAYEQYF | TGTGCCCCCCCCCAGCGGACTCCAGCCTACGAGCAGTACTTC
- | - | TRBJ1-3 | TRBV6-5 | CASSSFVNTIYF | TGTGCCAGCAGCTCATTCGTGAACACCATATATTTT
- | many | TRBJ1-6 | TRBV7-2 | CASSLDSPLHF | TGTGCCAGCAGCTTAGATTCACCCCTCCACTTT
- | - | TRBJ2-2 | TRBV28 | CASSFGDRWGGELFF | TGTGCCAGCAGTTTTGGGGATCGGTGGGGCGGGGAGCTGTTTTTT
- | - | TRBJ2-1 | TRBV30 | CAGTVSSYNEQFF | TGTGCGGGGACTGTCAGCTCCTACAATGAGCAGTTCTTC
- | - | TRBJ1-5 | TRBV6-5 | CASRGPSRAQHF | TGTGCCAGCAGGGGACCCTCAAGGGCCCAGCATTTT
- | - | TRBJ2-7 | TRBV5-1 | CASSLGPNTPPSYEQYF | TGCGCCAGCAGCTTGGGACCAAACACCCCCCCCTCCTACGAGCAGTACTTC
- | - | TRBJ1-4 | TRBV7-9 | CASSLRPEANEKLFF | TGTGCCAGCAGCTTAAGGCCAGAGGCTAATGAAAAACTGTTTTTT
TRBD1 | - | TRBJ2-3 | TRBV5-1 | CASRGQGTDTQYF | TGCGCCAGCAGGGGACAGGGCACAGATACGCAGTATTTT
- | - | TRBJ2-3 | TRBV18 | CATSSRTDTQYF | TGTGCCACTTCCTCCCGCACAGATACGCAGTATTTT
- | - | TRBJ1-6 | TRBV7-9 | CASSFLAGGYNSPLHF | TGTGCCAGCAGCTTTTTAGCGGGGGGATATAATTCACCCCTCCACTTT
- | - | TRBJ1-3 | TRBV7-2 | CASSLAVGAGNTIYF | TGTGCCAGCAGCTTAGCGGTGGGAGCTGGAAACACCATATATTTT
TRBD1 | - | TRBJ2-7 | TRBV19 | CASSVGHPTGTYEQYF | TGTGCCAGTAGTGTCGGGCACCCGACAGGGACCTACGAGCAGTACTTC
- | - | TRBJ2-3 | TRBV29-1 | CSVVRSYTDTQYF | TGCAGCGTTGTAAGGTCATACACAGATACGCAGTATTTT
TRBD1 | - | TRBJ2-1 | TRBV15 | CATSRGRSTGQRNNEQFF | TGTGCCACCAGCAGAGGGCGATCTACGGGACAGCGAAACAATGAGCAGTTCTTC
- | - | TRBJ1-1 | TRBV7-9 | CASCRTQSTCAFF | TGTGCCAGCTGTCGGACGCAGTCCACATGCGCTTTCTTT
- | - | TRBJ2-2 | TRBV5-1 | CASSLGARRAQPNTGELFF | TGCGCCAGCAGCTTGGGGGCGCGGAGGGCACAACCCAACACCGGGGAGCTGTTTTTT
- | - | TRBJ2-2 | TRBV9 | CASSVGDPRSGTGELFF | TGTGCCAGCAGCGTGGGGGACCCGAGGAGCGGAACCGGGGAGCTGTTTTTT
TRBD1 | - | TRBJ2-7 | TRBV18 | CASSPLIGTGLKEQYF | TGTGCCAGCTCACCACTGATCGGGACAGGGCTTAAAGAGCAGTACTTC
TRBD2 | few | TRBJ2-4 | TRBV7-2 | CASSLDGGRVQYF | TGTGCCAGCAGCTTAGATGGCGGGAGGGTTCAGTACTTC
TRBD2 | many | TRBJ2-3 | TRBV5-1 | CASANWGLAGDTQYF | TGCGCCAGCGCAAACTGGGGACTAGCGGGGGATACGCAGTATTTT
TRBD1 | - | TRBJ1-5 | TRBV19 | CASSKRDSGEGGNQPQHF | TGTGCCAGTAGTAAACGGGACAGTGGGGAGGGGGGCAATCAGCCCCAGCATTTT
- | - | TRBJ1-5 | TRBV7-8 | CASSLTRSGFSNQPQHF | TGTGCCAGCAGCCTAACGCGATCAGGGTTTAGCAATCAGCCCCAGCATTTT
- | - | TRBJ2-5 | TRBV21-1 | CASSKETTPGQQIQETQYF | TGTGCCAGCAGCAAAGAAACGACCCCGGGACAGCAAATCCAAGAGACCCAGTACTTC
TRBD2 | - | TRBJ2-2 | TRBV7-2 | CASSARLAGGIGELFF | TGTGCCAGCAGCGCAAGACTAGCGGGGGGTATCGGGGAGCTGTTTTTT
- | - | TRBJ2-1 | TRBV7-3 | CASGLGKGVLSYNEQFF | TGTGCCAGCGGCCTCGGCAAAGGCGTTCTGTCATACAATGAGCAGTTCTTC
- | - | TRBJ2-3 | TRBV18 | CASSPGQGDTQYF | TGTGCCAGCTCACCTGGGCAGGGGGATACGCAGTATTTT
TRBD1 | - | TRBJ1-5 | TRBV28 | CASSPPDRVGNQPQHF | TGTGCCAGCAGTCCCCCCGACAGGGTCGGCAATCAGCCCCAGCATTTT
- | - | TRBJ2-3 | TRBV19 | CASSMWGTDTQYF | TGTGCCAGTAGTATGTGGGGAACAGATACGCAGTATTTT
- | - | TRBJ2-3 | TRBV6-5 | CASRNRDGLTDTQYF | TGTGCCAGCAGGAATCGGGACGGACTCACAGATACGCAGTATTTT
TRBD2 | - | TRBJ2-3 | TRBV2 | CATKGVSGGTDTQYF | TGTGCCACTAAGGGGGTTAGCGGGGGAACAGATACGCAGTATTTT
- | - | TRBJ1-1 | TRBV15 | CATSRDPNTEAFF | TGTGCCACCAGCAGAGATCCGAACACTGAAGCTTTCTTT
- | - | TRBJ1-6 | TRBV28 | CASSLRADSPLHF | TGTGCCAGCAGTCTTCGGGCGGACTCACCCCTCCACTTT
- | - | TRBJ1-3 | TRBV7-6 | CASSIYPLGSSGNTIYF | TGTGCCAGCAGCATATACCCACTAGGAAGCTCTGGAAACACCATATATTTT